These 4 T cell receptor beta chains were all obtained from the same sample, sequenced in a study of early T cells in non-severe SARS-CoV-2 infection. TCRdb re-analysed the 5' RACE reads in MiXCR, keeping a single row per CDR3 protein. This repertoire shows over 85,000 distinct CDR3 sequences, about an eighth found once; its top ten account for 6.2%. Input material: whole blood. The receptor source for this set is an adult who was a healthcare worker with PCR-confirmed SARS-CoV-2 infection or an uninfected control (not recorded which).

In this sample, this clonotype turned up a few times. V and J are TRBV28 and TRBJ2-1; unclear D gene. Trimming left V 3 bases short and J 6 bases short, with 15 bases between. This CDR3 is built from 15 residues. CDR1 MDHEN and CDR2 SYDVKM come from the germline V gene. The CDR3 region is CASSLLSHRVNEQFF. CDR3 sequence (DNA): TGTGCCAGCAGTTTGTTATCCCACCGGGTCAATGAGCAGTTCTTC.

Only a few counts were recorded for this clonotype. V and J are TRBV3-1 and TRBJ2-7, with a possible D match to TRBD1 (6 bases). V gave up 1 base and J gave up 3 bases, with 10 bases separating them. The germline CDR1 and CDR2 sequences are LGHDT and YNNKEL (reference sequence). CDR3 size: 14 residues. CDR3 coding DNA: TGTGCCAGCAGCCAAGCCCTGGACAGCTACGAGCAGTACTTC. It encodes CASSQALDSYEQYF.

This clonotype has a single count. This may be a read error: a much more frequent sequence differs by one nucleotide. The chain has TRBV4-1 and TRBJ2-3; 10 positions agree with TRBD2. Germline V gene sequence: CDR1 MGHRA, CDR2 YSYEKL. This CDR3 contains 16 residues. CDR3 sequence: CTSSLQAGGNTDTQYF. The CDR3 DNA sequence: TGCACCAGCAGCCTACAAGCGGGAGGGAACACAGATACGCAGTATTTT.

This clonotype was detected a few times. The DNA for the CDR3 is TGTGCCAGCAGCTTGCAAGCGGGACCCATGAACACTGAAGCTTTCTTT. It yields the protein CASSLQAGPMNTEAFF. The chain recombines TRBV5-6 with TRBJ1-1, with D tentatively TRBD1 (5 bases). This CDR3 is built from 16 residues. Germline V CDR1 and CDR2: SGHDT, YYEEEE. V was clipped by 1 base and J by 0 bases, with 13 bases between them.